Below are 10 T cell receptor beta chains sequenced from a single sample in a study of T-cell memory formation after mild COVID-19. MiXCR, run by TCRdb on the 5' RACE reads, gives a single entry per CDR3 protein. The table includes 430,000 or so distinct CDR3 sequences, 20% to 25% detected once. Sequences were obtained from PBMCs or a T cell subset sorted from them (not recorded which). The origin of the receptors is an adult woman who had mild COVID-19 (a few samples of this study predate the infection). Cell type and time point are not known.

This chain connects TRBV20-1 to TRBJ1-4, with a possible D match to TRBD1 (5 bases). Germline values: CDR1 DFQATT, CDR2 SNEGSKA (reference sequence). The CDR3 length is 15 residues. V shed 3 bases and J shed 2 bases, with 13 bases lying between them. CDR3 residues: CSARDSEGTNEKLFF. The DNA of the CDR3 is TGCAGTGCTAGGGACTCAGAGGGGACTAATGAAAAACTGTTTTTT.

The CDR3 reads CSVTGTGGPDTQYF. The CDR3 nucleotides read TGCAGCGTGACTGGGACAGGGGGCCCAGATACGCAGTATTTT. The chain combines TRBV29-1 with TRBJ2-3; TRBD1 matches at 12 bases. After removal of 6 bases from V and 4 bases from J, the junction contained 5 bases not matched to a gene. The CDR3 contains 14 residues. Germline loops: CDR1 SQVTM, CDR2 ANQGSEA.

This rearrangement joins TRBV6-2 or TRBV6-3 to TRBJ2-2; 11 bases are a match to TRBD1. Germline V gene data show CDR1 as MNHEY and CDR2 as SVGEGT. The ends lost 8 bases at V and 7 bases at J; junction bases unmatched: 3. The CDR3 is 13 residues long. The chain's CDR3 is CASRTGGLGELFF. CDR3 sequence (DNA): TGTGCCAGCCGGACAGGGGGCCTCGGGGAGCTGTTTTTT.

The chain couples TRBV30 to TRBJ2-5, with a tentative D call TRBD1 (6 bases). The V gene lost 2 bases and the J gene lost 7 bases, with 14 bases spanning the gap. This CDR3 contains 13 residues. Germline CDR1 is GTSNPN and CDR2 is SVGIG (reference sequence). The CDR3 bases are TGTGCCTGGAGTTACAGGGAAGTTGGGACCCAGTACTTC. This sequence encodes CAWSYREVGTQYF.

V usage is TRBV9 and J usage is TRBJ2-2; possibly TRBD1 for D (5 bases). Germline V gene sequence: CDR1 SGDLS, CDR2 YYNGEE. This CDR3 has 15 amino acids. Trimming stripped 1 base from V and 6 bases from J, with 13 bases between. The CDR3 coding sequence is TGTGCCAGCAGCGTATCCAGGGCTCAAGCCGGGGAGCTGTTTTTT. Translation: CASSVSRAQAGELFF.

This clonotype showed up just a few times. The chain couples TRBV7-2 to TRBJ2-7; D possibly corresponds to TRBD2 (5 bases). CDR3 size: 15 residues. Trimming took 0 bases from V and 2 from J, leaving 11 bases between them. CDR1 SGHTA and CDR2 FQGNSA come from the germline V gene. CDR3 DNA sequence: TGTGCCAGCAGCTTAGCGGCGGGTACAACCTACGAGCAGTACTTC. The encoded protein is CASSLAAGTTYEQYF. The complete variable domain, with remaining parts taken from reference TRBV7-2 and TRBJ2-7, reads GAGVSQSPSNKVTEKGKDVELRCDPISGHTALYWYRQSLGQGLEFLIYFQGNSAPDKSGLPSDRFSAERTGGSVSTLTIQRTQQEDSAVYLCASSLAAGTTYEQYFGPGTRLTVT.

The chain is built from TRBV12-3 or TRBV12-4 and TRBJ2-3; no clear D. Trimming pared 3 bases from V and 2 bases from J, leaving 12 bases between. The CDR3 length is 15 residues. The CDR3 reads CASSFWPADTDTQYF. CDR3 DNA: TGTGCCAGCAGTTTTTGGCCAGCTGACACAGATACGCAGTATTTT.

This clonotype came up a few times. The chain recombines TRBV19 with TRBJ2-5, with a tentative D call TRBD2 (5 bases). CDR1 and CDR2 from the germline V gene are LNHDA and SQIVND (reference sequence). V gave up 5 bases and J gave up 3 bases, with 19 bases separating them. The CDR3 sequence is 16 residues long. CDR3 loop: CASSLRYLSGEETQYF. The CDR3 DNA reads as TGTGCCAGTAGTCTTCGATATCTTTCCGGGGAAGAGACCCAGTACTTC.

The chain recombines TRBV5-6 with TRBJ2-4; D gene uncertain. The CDR3 runs 14 residues. Trimming shortened V by 2 bases and J by 1 base, and 7 bases separated the two germline ends. Germline-derived CDR1 and CDR2 are SGHDT and YYEEEE. CDR3 DNA sequence: TGTGCCAGCAGCTTTAGGGCTGCCAAAAACATTCAGTACTTC. The encoded protein is CASSFRAAKNIQYF.

V gene TRBV5-1 combines with J gene TRBJ2-7; 8 bases line up with TRBD1. Trimming took 0 bases from V and 2 from J; bases not matched to a gene: 4. The CDR3 spans 15 residues. The germline gives CDR1 SGHRS, CDR2 YFSETQ. The CDR3 sequence: CASSLDPGGPYEQYF. The DNA for the CDR3 is TGCGCCAGCAGCTTGGATCCAGGGGGCCCCTACGAGCAGTACTTC.